The T cell receptor beta chain under discussion was sequenced for a study of shared clonotypes between healthy human individuals. Naive CD8 cells lacked CD45RO and underwent positive selection for CCR7, leaving out terminally differentiated effector memory CD45RA+ cells. This clone has a single count. Profiling relied on immunoSEQ multiplex PCR, and the TCRdb table lists in-frame clones only, not all of them. The sample lists approximately 810,000 clones; over 90% were seen once. Looked up from germline, CDR1 is LGHNA and CDR2 is YSLEER. The CDR3 extends over 18 amino acids. After removal of 0 bases from V and 1 base from J, the junction contained 11 bases not matched to a gene.

The chain is built from TRBV4-3 and TRBJ2-7; 8 nucleotides align to TRBD1. The sequencing sample was made of naive CD8+ T cells sorted from blood. The clonotype was recovered from a young man in good health. The CDR3 loop is CASSQDSTARGLSYEQYF. The CDR3 bases are TGCGCCAGCAGCCAAGATTCGACGGCCAGGGGGCTTTCCTACGAGCAGTACTTC.